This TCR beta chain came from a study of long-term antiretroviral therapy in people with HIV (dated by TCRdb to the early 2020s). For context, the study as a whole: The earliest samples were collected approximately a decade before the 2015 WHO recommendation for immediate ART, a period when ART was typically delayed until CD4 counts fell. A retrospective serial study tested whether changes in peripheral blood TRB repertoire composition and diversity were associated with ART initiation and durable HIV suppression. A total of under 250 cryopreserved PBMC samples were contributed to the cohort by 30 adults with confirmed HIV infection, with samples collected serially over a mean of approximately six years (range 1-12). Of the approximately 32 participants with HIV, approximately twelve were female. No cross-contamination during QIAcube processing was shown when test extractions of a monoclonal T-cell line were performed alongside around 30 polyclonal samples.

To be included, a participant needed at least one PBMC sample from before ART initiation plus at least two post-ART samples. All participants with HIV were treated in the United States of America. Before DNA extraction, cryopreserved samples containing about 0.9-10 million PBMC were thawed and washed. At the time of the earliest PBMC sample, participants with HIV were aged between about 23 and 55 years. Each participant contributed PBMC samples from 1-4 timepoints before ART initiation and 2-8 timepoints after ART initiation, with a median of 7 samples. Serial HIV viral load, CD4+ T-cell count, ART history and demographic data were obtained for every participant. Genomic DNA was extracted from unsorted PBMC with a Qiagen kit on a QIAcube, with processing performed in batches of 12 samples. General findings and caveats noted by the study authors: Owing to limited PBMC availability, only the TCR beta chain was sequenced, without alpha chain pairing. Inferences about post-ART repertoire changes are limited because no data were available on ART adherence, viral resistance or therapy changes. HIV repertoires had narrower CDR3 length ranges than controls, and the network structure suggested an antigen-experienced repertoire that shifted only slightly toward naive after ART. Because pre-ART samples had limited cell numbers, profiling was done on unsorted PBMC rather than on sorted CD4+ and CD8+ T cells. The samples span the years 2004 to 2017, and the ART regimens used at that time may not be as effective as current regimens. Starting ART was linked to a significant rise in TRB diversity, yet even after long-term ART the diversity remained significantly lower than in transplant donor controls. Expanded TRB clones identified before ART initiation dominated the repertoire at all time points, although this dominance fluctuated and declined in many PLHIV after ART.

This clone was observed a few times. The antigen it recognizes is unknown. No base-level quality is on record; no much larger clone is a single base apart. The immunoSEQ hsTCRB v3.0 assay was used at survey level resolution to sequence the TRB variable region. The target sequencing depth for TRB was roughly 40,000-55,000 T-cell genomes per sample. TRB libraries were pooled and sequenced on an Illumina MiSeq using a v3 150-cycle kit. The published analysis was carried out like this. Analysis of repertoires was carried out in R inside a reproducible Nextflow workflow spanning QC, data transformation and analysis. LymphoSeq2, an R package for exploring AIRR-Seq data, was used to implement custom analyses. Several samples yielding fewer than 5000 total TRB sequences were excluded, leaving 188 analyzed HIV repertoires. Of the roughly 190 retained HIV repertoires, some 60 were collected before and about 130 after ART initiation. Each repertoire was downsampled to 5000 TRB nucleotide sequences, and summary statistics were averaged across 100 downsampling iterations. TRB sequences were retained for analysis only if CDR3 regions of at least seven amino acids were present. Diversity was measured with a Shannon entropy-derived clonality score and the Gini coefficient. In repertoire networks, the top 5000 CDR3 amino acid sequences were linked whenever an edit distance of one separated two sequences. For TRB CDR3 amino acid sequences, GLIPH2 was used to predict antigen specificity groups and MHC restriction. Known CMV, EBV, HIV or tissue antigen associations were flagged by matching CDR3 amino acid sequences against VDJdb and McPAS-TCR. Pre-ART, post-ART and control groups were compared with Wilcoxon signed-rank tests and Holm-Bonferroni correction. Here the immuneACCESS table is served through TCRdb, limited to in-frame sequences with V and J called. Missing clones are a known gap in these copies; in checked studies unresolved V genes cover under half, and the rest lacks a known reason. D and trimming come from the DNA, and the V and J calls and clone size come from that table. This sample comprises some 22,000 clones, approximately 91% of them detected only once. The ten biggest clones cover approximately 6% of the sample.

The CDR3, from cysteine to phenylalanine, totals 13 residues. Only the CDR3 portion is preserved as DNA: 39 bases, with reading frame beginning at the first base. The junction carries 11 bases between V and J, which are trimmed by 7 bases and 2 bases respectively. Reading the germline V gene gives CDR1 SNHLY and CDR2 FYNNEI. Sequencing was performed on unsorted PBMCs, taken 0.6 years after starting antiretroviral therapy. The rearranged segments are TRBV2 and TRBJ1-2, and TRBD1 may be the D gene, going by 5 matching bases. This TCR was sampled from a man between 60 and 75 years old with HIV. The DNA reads TGTGCCAGCAAGGGGAATTTGAACTATGGCTACACCTTC. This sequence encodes CASKGNLNYGYTF. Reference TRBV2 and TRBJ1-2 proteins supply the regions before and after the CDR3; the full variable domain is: EPEVTQTPSHQVTQMGQEVILRCVPISNHLYFYWYRQILGQKVEFLVSFYNNEISEKSEIFDDQFSVERPDGSNFTLKIRSTKLEDSAMYFCASKGNLNYGYTFGSGTRLTVV.